Listed below are T cell receptor beta chains from one sample, sequenced in a study of cytomegalovirus exposure and HLA in healthy donors. Assay used: immunoSEQ multiplex PCR; TCRdb lists only in-frame clones, some missing. In the table there are approximately 110,000 clones, 75% to 90% of which are singletons. Sequencing used PBMCs. The receptors come from a young man in good health and CMV-seropositive. Each CDR3 is given with its conserved first and last residue. The D gene is left open where the match is weak. Some rows have no size entry. The others give once, few or many, or a class for an expanded clone.

>NA|TRBJ1-5|NA|TRBV6-1
CASSEATVSNQPQHF
TGTGCCAGCAGTGAAGCAACGGTTAGCAATCAGCCCCAGCATTTT
>NA|TRBJ2-1|NA|TRBV5-1
CASSLDGRAYNEQFF
TGCGCCAGCAGCTTGGATGGGCGGGCCTACAATGAGCAGTTCTTC
>TRBD2|TRBJ2-2|NA|TRBV7-2
CASSLTGGGAGELFF
TGTGCCAGCAGCTTGACGGGGGGAGGAGCCGGGGAGCTGTTTTTT
>TRBD2|TRBJ2-3|NA|TRBV4-2
CASSQSGTTNTDTQYF
TGTGCCAGCAGCCAATCGGGGACTACCAATACAGATACGCAGTATTTT
>TRBD1|TRBJ1-1|once|TRBV30
CAWRDQGVRSTEAFF
TGTGCCTGGAGGGATCAGGGGGTGCGGTCCACTGAAGCTTTCTTT
>TRBD1|TRBJ1-2|once|TRBV7-3
CASSGGTGSGYTF
TGTGCCAGCAGCGGGGGGACAGGGAGTGGCTACACCTTC
>TRBD1|TRBJ2-7|NA|TRBV11-2
CASSLAGGWTYEQYF
TGTGCCAGCAGCTTAGCAGGGGGTTGGACCTACGAGCAGTACTTC
>TRBD1|TRBJ1-4|few|TRBV27
CASSLDRGRNEKLFF
TGTGCCAGCAGTTTAGACAGGGGGCGGAATGAAAAACTGTTTTTT
>TRBD2|TRBJ2-7|NA|TRBV18
CASSPPIAGGEQYF
TGTGCCAGCTCACCACCGATAGCGGGGGGTGAGCAGTACTTC
>TRBD1|TRBJ1-5|NA|TRBV7-9
CASSANRGQPQHF
TGTGCCAGCAGCGCCAACAGGGGTCAGCCCCAGCATTTT
>TRBD1|TRBJ2-7|NA|TRBV5-1
CASSPGQDFSYEQYF
TGCGCCAGCAGCCCGGGACAGGACTTCTCCTACGAGCAGTACTTC
>TRBD2|TRBJ2-3|NA|TRBV27
CASRSGLATDTQYF
TGTGCCAGCAGGTCGGGACTAGCGACAGATACGCAGTATTTT
>TRBD1|TRBJ2-7|few|TRBV5-1
CASSGSRDRAYEQYF
TGCGCCAGCAGCGGATCCCGGGACAGGGCGTACGAGCAGTACTTC
>TRBD1|TRBJ2-1|NA|TRBV5-1
CASSLGTGGHNEQFF
TGCGCCAGCAGCCTGGGGACAGGGGGTCATAATGAGCAGTTCTTC
>NA|TRBJ2-1|NA|TRBV5-1
CASSLEGVPSSYNEQFF
TGCGCCAGCAGCTTGGAAGGGGTCCCGAGCTCCTACAATGAGCAGTTCTTC
>TRBD1|TRBJ1-1|few|TRBV2
CASSATGRNTEAFF
TGTGCCAGCAGCGCGACAGGGCGAAACACTGAAGCTTTCTTT
>TRBD2|TRBJ2-7|NA|TRBV7-6
CASSDGLAGGFGEQYF
TGTGCCAGCAGCGACGGACTAGCGGGGGGTTTTGGCGAGCAGTACTTC
>TRBD2|TRBJ2-1|NA|TRBV7-9
CASERGYNEQFF
TGTGCCAGCGAGCGGGGTTACAATGAGCAGTTCTTC
>TRBD1|TRBJ2-7|NA|TRBV6-5
CASSYSSGTDPYEQYF
TGTGCCAGCAGTTACTCTTCCGGGACAGACCCCTACGAGCAGTACTTC
>TRBD2|TRBJ2-3|NA|TRBV5-6
CASSSLSGGGRGGTDTQYF
TGTGCCAGCAGCTCACTTAGCGGGGGGGGCCGAGGGGGCACAGATACGCAGTATTTT
>NA|TRBJ2-3|NA|TRBV6-1
CATSRGGWSTDTQYF
TGTGCCACCAGCCGTGGCGGGTGGAGCACAGATACGCAGTATTTT
>TRBD2|TRBJ2-2|once|TRBV4-2
CASSQPSGGLTGELFF
TGTGCCAGCAGCCAACCGAGCGGGGGCCTCACCGGGGAGCTGTTTTTT
>TRBD1|TRBJ2-3|once|TRBV7-9
CASSPDRGSTDTQYF
TGTGCCAGCAGCCCGGACAGGGGGAGCACAGATACGCAGTATTTT
>NA|TRBJ1-1|NA|TRBV28
CASVILTNTEAFF
TGTGCCAGCGTGATTTTAACTAACACTGAAGCTTTCTTT
>NA|TRBJ2-3|medium-sized|TRBV19
CASSNTQGEISDTQYF
TGTGCCAGTAGCAATACACAGGGCGAGATCTCAGATACGCAGTATTTT
>NA|TRBJ1-4|once|TRBV29-1
CSAGRREDEKLFF
TGCAGCGCCGGAAGAAGGGAGGATGAAAAACTGTTTTTT
>NA|TRBJ2-3|NA|TRBV27
CASSLSVGSTDTQYF
TGTGCCAGCAGTTTATCGGTGGGCTCAACAGATACGCAGTATTTT
>NA|TRBJ2-3|NA|TRBV5-8
CASSANRQASTDTQYF
TGTGCCAGCAGCGCGAACAGGCAGGCAAGCACAGATACGCAGTATTTT
>TRBD1|TRBJ1-1|NA|TRBV18
CASSPVPHRGHTEAFF
TGTGCCAGCTCACCGGTACCGCACAGGGGGCACACTGAAGCTTTCTTT
>TRBD2|TRBJ2-5|NA|TRBV9
CASSVAGLAGGQETQYF
TGTGCCAGCAGCGTAGCGGGACTAGCGGGGGGTCAAGAGACCCAGTACTTC
>TRBD1|TRBJ1-5|NA|TRBV27
CASSPWDRRGQPQHF
TGTGCCAGCAGTCCTTGGGACAGGCGAGGTCAGCCCCAGCATTTT
>TRBD2|TRBJ2-7|few|TRBV4-1
CASLQDLGGSYEQYF
TGCGCCAGCCTCCAAGACCTGGGGGGGTCCTACGAGCAGTACTTC
>NA|TRBJ1-2|NA|TRBV6-1
CASSDSSFNYGYTF
TGTGCCAGCAGTGACTCGTCTTTCAACTATGGCTACACCTTC
>NA|TRBJ1-1|NA|TRBV7-6
CASSSLRSEASGAFF
TGTGCCAGCAGCTCCCTGCGGTCAGAGGCTTCTGGAGCTTTCTTT
>NA|TRBJ2-1|NA|TRBV7-9
CASSLREVKHSYNEQFF
TGTGCCAGCAGCTTACGAGAGGTTAAACATTCCTACAATGAGCAGTTCTTC
>NA|TRBJ2-3|once|TRBV6-5
CASSFTTDLTDTQYF
TGTGCCAGCAGTTTTACGACAGATCTCACAGATACGCAGTATTTT
>TRBD1|TRBJ2-4|NA|TRBV19
CATAKGQSEKNIQYF
TGTGCCACCGCAAAGGGACAGTCGGAAAAAAACATTCAGTACTTC
>TRBD2|TRBJ2-3|NA|TRBV7-9
CASSDDSGGYMYF
TGTGCCAGCAGCGACGATAGCGGGGGGTATATGTATTTT
>TRBD1|TRBJ1-6|NA|TRBV25-1
CASSESRTGMSPLHF
TGTGCCAGCAGTGAATCCCGGACAGGGATGTCACCCCTCCACTTT
>TRBD1|TRBJ2-5|NA|TRBV9
CASSVQGAGETQYF
TGTGCCAGCAGCGTACAGGGGGCGGGAGAGACCCAGTACTTC
>TRBD1|TRBJ1-2|NA|TRBV2
CASSTSGTGRYGYTF
TGTGCCAGCAGTACTTCCGGGACAGGACGGTATGGCTACACCTTC
>NA|TRBJ1-2|NA|TRBV5-1
CASSLDRDGYTF
TGCGCCAGCAGCTTGGACAGGGATGGCTACACCTTC
>TRBD1|TRBJ1-1|NA|TRBV2
CAVGTDLNTEAFF
TGTGCCGTGGGGACAGACTTGAACACTGAAGCTTTCTTT
>TRBD1|TRBJ2-7|NA|TRBV4-1
CASSQAGTGVYEQYF
TGCGCCAGCAGCCAAGCCGGGACAGGGGTCTACGAGCAGTACTTC
>TRBD2|TRBJ2-7|NA|TRBV28
CASSLFGGDTYEQYF
TGTGCCAGCAGTTTATTCGGGGGGGACACCTACGAGCAGTACTTC
>TRBD1|TRBJ1-3|NA|TRBV10-3
CAIVRSGQGAFSGNTIYF
TGTGCCATCGTGAGAAGTGGGCAGGGGGCCTTCTCTGGAAACACCATATATTTT
>NA|TRBJ2-7|NA|TRBV7-9
CASSLNPQYEQYF
TGTGCCAGCAGCTTAAACCCCCAGTACGAGCAGTACTTC
>NA|TRBJ2-7|NA|TRBV19
CASSIDPDSYEQYF
TGTGCCAGTAGTATAGACCCGGACAGCTACGAGCAGTACTTC
>NA|TRBJ2-7|NA|TRBV5-1
CASSLGQVGTYEQYF
TGCGCCAGCAGCTTGGGACAGGTGGGCACCTACGAGCAGTACTTC
>TRBD1|TRBJ1-6|NA|TRBV5-4
CASSKGTGAINSPLHF
TGTGCCAGCAGCAAAGGGACAGGAGCTATTAATTCACCCCTCCACTTT
>NA|TRBJ2-1|NA|TRBV2
CASRAGRETYNEQFF
TGTGCCAGCAGGGCGGGGCGGGAAACCTACAATGAGCAGTTCTTC
>NA|TRBJ1-1|NA|TRBV6-6
CASGRQYEAFF
TGTGCCAGCGGAAGACAGTATGAAGCTTTCTTT
>TRBD1|TRBJ2-3|NA|TRBV11-2
CASSPWDRVLADTQYF
TGTGCCAGCAGCCCTTGGGACAGGGTGTTGGCAGATACGCAGTATTTT
>NA|TRBJ1-1|few|TRBV29-1
CSVLEVMEGPEAFF
TGCAGCGTCCTGGAAGTAATGGAGGGCCCTGAAGCTTTCTTT
>TRBD1|TRBJ1-2|NA|TRBV10-3
CAISQDRDYGYTF
TGTGCCATCAGCCAAGACAGGGACTATGGCTACACCTTC